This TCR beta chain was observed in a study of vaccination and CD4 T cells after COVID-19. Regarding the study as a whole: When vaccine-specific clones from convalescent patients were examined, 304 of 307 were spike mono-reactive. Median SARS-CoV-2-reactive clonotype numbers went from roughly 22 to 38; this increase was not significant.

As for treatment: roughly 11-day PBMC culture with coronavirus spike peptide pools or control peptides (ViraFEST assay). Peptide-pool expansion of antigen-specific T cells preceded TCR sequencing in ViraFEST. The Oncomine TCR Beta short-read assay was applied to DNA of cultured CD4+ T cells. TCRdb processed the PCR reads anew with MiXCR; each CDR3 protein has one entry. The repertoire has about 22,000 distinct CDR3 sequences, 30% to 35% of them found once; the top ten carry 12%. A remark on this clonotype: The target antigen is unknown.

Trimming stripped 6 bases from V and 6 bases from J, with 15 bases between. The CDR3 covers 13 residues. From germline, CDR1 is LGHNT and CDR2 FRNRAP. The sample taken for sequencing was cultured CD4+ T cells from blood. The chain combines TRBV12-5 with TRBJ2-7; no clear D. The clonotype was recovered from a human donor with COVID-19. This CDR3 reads CASGPPSEREQYF. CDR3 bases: TGTGCTAGTGGCCCTCCGAGCGAACGCGAGCAGTACTTC.